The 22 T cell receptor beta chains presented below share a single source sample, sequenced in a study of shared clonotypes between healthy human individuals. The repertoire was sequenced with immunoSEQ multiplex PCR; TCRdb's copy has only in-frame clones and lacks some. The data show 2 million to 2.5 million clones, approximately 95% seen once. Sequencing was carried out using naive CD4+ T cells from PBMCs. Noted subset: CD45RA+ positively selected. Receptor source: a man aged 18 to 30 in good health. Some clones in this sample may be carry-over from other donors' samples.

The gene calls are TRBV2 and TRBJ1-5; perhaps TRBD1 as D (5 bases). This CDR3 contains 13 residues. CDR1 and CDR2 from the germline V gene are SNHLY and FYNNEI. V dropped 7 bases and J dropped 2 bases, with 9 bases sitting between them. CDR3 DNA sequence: TGTGCCAGCATGCGGGACCGCAATCAGCCCCAGCATTTT. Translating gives CASMRDRNQPQHF. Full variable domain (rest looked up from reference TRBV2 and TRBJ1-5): EPEVTQTPSHQVTQMGQEVILRCVPISNHLYFYWYRQILGQKVEFLVSFYNNEISEKSEIFDDQFSVERPDGSNFTLKIRSTKLEDSAMYFCASMRDRNQPQHFGDGTRLSIL.

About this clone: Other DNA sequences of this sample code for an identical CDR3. The DNA of the CDR3 is TGCGCCAGCAGCTTGACTAGCGGGAGGGCAAACACCGGGGAGCTGTTTTTT. This sequence encodes CASSLTSGRANTGELFF. The chain has TRBV5-1 and TRBJ2-2; 13 nucleotides align to TRBD2. Trimming removed 1 base from V and 2 bases from J; junction bases left unmatched: 2. Germline CDR1 and CDR2: SGHRS and YFSETQ. The CDR3 has 17 residues.

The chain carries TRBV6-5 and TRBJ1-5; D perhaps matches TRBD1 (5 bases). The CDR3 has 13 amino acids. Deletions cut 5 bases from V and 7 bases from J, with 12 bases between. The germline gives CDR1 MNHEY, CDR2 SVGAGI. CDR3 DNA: TGTGCCAGCAGTGGCAGGGATGGCCAGCCCCAGCATTTT. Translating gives CASSGRDGQPQHF.

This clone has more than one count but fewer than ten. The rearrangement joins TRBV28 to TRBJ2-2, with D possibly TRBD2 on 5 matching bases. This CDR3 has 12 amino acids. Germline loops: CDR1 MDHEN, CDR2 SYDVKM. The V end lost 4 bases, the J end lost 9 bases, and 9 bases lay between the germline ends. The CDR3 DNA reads TGTGCCAGCAGTTCGGGGTCCCGGGAGCTGTTTTTT. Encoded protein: CASSSGSRELFF. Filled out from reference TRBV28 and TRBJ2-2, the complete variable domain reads DVKVTQSSRYLVKRTGEKVFLECVQDMDHENMFWYRQDPGLGLRLIYFSYDVKMKEKGDIPEGYSVSREKKERFSLILESASTNQTSMYLCASSSGSRELFFGEGSRLTVL.

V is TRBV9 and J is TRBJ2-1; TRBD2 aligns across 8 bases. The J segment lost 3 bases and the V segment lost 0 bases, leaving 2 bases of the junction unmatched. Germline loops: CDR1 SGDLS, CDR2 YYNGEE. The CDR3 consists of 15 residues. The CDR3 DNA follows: TGTGCCAGCAGCGTAGACGGGAGGGTCTACAATGAGCAGTTCTTC. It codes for CASSVDGRVYNEQFF.

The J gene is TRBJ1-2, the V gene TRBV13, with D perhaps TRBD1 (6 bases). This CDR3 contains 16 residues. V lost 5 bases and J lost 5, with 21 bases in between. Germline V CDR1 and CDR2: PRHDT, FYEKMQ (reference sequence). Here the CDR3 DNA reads TGTGCCAGCAGCCCTAGACCGACGGGGGCTCGGTATGGCTACACCTTC. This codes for CASSPRPTGARYGYTF.

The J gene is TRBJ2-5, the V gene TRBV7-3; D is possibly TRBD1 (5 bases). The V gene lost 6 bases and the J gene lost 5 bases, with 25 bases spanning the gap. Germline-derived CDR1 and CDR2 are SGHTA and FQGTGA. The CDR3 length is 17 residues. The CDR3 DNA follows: TGTGCCAGCAGTCCAAATCGAAGGGGCCTCAAGGCCGAGACCCAGTACTTC. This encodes CASSPNRRGLKAETQYF.

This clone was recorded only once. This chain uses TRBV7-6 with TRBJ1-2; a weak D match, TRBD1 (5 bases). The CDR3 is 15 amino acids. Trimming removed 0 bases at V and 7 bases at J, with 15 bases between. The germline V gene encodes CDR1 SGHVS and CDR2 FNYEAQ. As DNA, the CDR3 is TGTGCCAGCAGCTTAGCGTTGGGGGGGAGTGGTGGCTACACCTTC. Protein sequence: CASSLALGGSGGYTF.

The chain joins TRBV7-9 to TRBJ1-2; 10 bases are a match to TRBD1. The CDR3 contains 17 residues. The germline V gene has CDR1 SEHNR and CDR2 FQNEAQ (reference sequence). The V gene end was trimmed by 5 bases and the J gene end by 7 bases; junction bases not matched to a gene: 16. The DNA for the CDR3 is TGTGCCAGCAGCGGAATCCCGGGACAGGGGTACGGTTCTGGCTACACCTTC. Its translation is CASSGIPGQGYGSGYTF.

The CDR3 DNA reads as TGTGCCAGCGTCGACATGGGGGGTGTTAATGAAAAACTGTTTTTT. Translation gives CASVDMGGVNEKLFF. The chain couples TRBV19 to TRBJ1-4; D possibly corresponds to TRBD1 (5 bases). This CDR3 has 15 residues. Germline CDR1 is LNHDA and CDR2 is SQIVND (reference sequence). V lost 9 bases and J 4 bases, leaving 18 bases between the germline ends.

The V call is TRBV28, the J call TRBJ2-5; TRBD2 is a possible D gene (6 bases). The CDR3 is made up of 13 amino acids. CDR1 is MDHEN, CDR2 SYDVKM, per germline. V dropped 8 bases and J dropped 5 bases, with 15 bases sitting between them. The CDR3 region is CASLFEGGETQYF. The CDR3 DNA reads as TGTGCCAGCCTATTCGAAGGAGGGGAGACCCAGTACTTC. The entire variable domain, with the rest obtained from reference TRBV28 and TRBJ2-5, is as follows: DVKVTQSSRYLVKRTGEKVFLECVQDMDHENMFWYRQDPGLGLRLIYFSYDVKMKEKGDIPEGYSVSREKKERFSLILESASTNQTSMYLCASLFEGGETQYFGPGTRLLVL.

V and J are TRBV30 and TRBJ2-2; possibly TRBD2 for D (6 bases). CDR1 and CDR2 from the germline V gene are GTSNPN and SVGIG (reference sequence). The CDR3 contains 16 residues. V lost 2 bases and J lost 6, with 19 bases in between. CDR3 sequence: CAWSRAGRGLAGELFF. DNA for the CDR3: TGTGCCTGGAGTCGGGCGGGGAGAGGCCTCGCCGGGGAGCTGTTTTTT.

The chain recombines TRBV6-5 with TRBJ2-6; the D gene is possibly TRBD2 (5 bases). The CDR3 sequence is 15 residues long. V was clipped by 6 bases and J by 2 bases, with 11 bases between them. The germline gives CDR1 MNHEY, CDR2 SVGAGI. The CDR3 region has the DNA TGTGCCAGCAGCCTTTCCGGGGCTGGGGCCAACGTCCTGACTTTC. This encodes CASSLSGAGANVLTF.

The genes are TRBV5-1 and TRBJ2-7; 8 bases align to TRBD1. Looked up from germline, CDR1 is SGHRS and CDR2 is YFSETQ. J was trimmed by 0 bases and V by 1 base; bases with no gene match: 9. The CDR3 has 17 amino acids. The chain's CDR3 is CASSLRAGQASSYEQYF. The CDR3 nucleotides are TGCGCCAGCAGCTTGCGGGCGGGACAGGCAAGCTCCTACGAGCAGTACTTC. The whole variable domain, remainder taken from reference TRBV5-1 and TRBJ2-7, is KAGVTQTPRYLIKTRGQQVTLSCSPISGHRSVSWYQQTPGQGLQFLFEYFSETQRNKGNFPGRFSGRQFSNSRSEMNVSTLELGDSALYLCASSLRAGQASSYEQYFGPGTRLTVT.

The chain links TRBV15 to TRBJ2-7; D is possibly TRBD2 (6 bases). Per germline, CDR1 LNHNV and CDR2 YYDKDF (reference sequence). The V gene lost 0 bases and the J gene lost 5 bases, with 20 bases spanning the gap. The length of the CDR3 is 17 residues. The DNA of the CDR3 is TGTGCCACCAGCAGAGACCGCAGGGTTAGCGGACTGGACGAGCAGTACTTC. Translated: CATSRDRRVSGLDEQYF.

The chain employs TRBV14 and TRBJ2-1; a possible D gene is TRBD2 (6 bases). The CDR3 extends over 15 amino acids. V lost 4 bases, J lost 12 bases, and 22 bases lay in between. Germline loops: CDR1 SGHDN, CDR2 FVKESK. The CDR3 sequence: CASSLRGTTVSAQFF. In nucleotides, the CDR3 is TGTGCCAGCAGCCTCCGGGGGACCACCGTCTCTGCGCAGTTCTTC.

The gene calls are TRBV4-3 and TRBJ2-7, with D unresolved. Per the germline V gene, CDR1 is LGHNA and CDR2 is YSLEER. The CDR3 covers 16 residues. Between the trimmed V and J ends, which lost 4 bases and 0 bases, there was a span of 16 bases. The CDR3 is CASSRDPTPSSYEQYF. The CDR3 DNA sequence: TGCGCCAGCAGCCGGGATCCAACCCCGAGCTCCTACGAGCAGTACTTC.

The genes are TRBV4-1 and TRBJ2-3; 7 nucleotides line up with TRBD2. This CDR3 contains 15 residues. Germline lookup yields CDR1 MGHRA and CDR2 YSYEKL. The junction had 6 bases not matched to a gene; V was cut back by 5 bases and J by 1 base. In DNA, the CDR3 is TGCGCCAGCAGCGTGGGAGGGGCCCGCACAGATACGCAGTATTTT. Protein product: CASSVGGARTDTQYF.

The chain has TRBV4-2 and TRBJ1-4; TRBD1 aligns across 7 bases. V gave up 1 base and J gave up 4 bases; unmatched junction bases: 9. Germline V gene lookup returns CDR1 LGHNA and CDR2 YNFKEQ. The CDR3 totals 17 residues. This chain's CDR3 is CASSQGSLQGNNEKLFF. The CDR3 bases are TGTGCCAGCAGCCAAGGGAGTCTACAGGGGAATAATGAAAAACTGTTTTTT.

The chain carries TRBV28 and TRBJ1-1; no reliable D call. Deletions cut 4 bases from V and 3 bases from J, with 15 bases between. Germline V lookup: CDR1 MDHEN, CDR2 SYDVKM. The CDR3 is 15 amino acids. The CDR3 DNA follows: TGTGCCAGCAGTTATTTGGGGAGAAGGGACACTGAAGCTTTCTTT. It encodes CASSYLGRRDTEAFF. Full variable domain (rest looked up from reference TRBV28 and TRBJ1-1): DVKVTQSSRYLVKRTGEKVFLECVQDMDHENMFWYRQDPGLGLRLIYFSYDVKMKEKGDIPEGYSVSREKKERFSLILESASTNQTSMYLCASSYLGRRDTEAFFGQGTRLTVV.

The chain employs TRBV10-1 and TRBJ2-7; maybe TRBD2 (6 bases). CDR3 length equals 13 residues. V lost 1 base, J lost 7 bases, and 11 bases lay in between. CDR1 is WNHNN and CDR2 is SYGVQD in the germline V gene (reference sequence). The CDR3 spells CASSEWRGGEQYF. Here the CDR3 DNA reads TGCGCCAGCAGTGAGTGGCGAGGAGGGGAGCAGTACTTC.

The CDR3 here is CASSIIPDTQYF. The DNA of the CDR3 is TGTGCCAGCAGCATCATTCCAGATACGCAGTATTTT. The chain joins TRBV5-4 to TRBJ2-3; D gene uncertain. The CDR3 has 12 residues. Germline V gene data show CDR1 as SGHNT and CDR2 as YYREEE (reference sequence). The V and J ends lost 4 bases and 4 bases respectively, with 7 bases between them.